This T cell receptor beta chain was sequenced for a study of regulatory T cells in long-lasting Graves disease. Points from the study as a whole: More public clonotypes were shared by persistent patients (around 2,800) than by new patients (roughly 870).

CDR1 is MNHEY and CDR2 is SMNVEV in the germline V gene (reference sequence). The CDR3 spans 15 residues. V lost 2 bases and J lost 6, with 14 bases in between. Combining iRepertoire HTBI primers with Arm-PCR of CDR3 regions, the authors built TCR beta libraries. In the source study's methods: Overall, samples carried around 60 TRBV and 14 TRBJ segments. TCRdb processed the multiplex PCR reads anew with MiXCR; each CDR3 protein has one entry. The V and J calls were determined by TCRdb, not by the authors. The sample comprises about 540,000 distinct CDR3 sequences, approximately 12% of which are singletons, and 8.5% to 10% rests with the top ten. Time point: newly diagnosed GD, antithyroid drugs for less than 3 months. Preparation of the TCR library used RNA extracted from PBMCs. In its sample, this clonotype was seen many times. The antigen remains undetermined. This sample was also put to use in a study of T cells in Graves' hyperthyroidism and ophthalmopathy.

The chain uses TRBV27 and TRBJ2-1; weak D call: TRBD2 (5 bases). The material was peripheral blood mononuclear cells (PBMCs), obtained at new diagnosis, from a patient treated with antithyroid drugs. The TCR comes from a man aged 25 to 40 with Graves disease. CDR3 DNA: TGTGCCAGCAGTTTACGGTCGGGATGGGCCAATGAGCAGTTCTTC. It translates to CASSLRSGWANEQFF.